The following is a T cell receptor beta chain sequence with its context. Antigen unknown. CDR1 and CDR2 from the germline V gene are MDHEN and SYDVKM. The J segment lost 2 bases and the V segment lost 8 bases, leaving 7 bases of the junction unmatched. CDR3 length: 16 residues. Replicate PCRs from sorted subsets contained roughly 190 ng DNA, which is 29,000 or so T cell genomes. Assay: immunoSEQ multiplex PCR; the TCRdb copy retains only in-frame clones and omits some. The repertoire consists of a few million clones, with about 92% occurring once and the leading ten covering more than 0.12%. The record originates from a study of shared clonotypes between healthy human individuals. Study-wide results and limits: About 5% was the fraction of naive CD4 clonotypes found shared across a few donors. The donor pool, a small one, limited the genetic and exposure-history diversity represented.

Donation came from healthy HIV-negative adults that had no recent acute infections or vaccinations. The sequencing input was naive CD4+ T cells sorted from blood. Specified subset: CD45RA+ positively selected. The clonotype comes from a man younger than 35 in good health. This chain links TRBV28 with TRBJ2-3; 13 positions match TRBD2. The CDR3 DNA reads TGTGCCAGCGAAGGGACTAGCGGGGCGTACACAGATACGCAGTATTTT. It specifies CASEGTSGAYTDTQYF.